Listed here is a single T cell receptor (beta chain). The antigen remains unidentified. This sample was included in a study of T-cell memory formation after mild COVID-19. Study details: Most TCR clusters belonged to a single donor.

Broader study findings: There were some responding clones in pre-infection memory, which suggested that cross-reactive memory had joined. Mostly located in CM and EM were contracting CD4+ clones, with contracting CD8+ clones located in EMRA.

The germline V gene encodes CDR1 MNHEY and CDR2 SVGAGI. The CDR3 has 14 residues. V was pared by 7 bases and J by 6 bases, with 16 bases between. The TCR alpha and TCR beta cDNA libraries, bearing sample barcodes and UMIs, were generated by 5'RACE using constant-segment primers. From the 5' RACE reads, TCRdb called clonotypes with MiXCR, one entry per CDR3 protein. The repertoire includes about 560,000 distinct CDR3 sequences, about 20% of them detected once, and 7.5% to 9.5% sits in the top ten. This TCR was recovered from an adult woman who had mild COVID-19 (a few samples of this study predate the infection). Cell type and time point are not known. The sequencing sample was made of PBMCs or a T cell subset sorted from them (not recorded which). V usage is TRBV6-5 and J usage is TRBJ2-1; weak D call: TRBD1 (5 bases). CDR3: CASKLNGAGNEQFF. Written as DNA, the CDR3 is TGTGCCAGCAAGCTAAATGGGGCTGGCAATGAGCAGTTCTTC.